This T cell receptor beta chain stems from a study of T cell responses to AZD1222 COVID-19 vaccine. Overall study findings and caveats: The donor group comprised mostly white British people and more females; the analysis possibly underestimated clonal diversity. Epitopes outside B.1.351 and B.1.1.7 mutated regions reportedly drew nearly half of spike TCRs.

This clone occurred once. Its antigen remains unidentified. With 2 bases clipped from V and 4 bases from J, the junction kept 4 bases outside the gene matches. The CDR3 is 16 amino acids. From germline, CDR1 is MGHDK and CDR2 SYGVNS. TCRdb's table, derived via immunoSEQ multiplex PCR, lists solely in-frame clones and lacks some. The sample lists about 85,000 clones, around 86% occurring once. The receptor's source is an adult in good health. This sequence joins TRBV25-1 and TRBJ2-1; 11 bases line up with TRBD2. The sample here was peripheral blood, taken on day 0 of AZD1222 vaccination. The chain's CDR3 is CASSELAGGPYNEQFF. The CDR3 coding sequence is TGTGCCAGCAGTGAACTAGCGGGAGGACCTTACAATGAGCAGTTCTTC.